The next 17 T cell receptor beta chains were all read from a single sample in a study of cytomegalovirus exposure and HLA in healthy donors (dated by TCRdb to 2017 to 2019). Library creation used the immunoSEQ multiplex PCR assay. For the multiplex PCR, a mixture combining 60 forward primers for TCR Vbeta segments and 13 reverse primers for TCR Jbeta segments was used. TCRdb carries this immuneACCESS record with in-frame sequences only. Its versions omit some clonotypes, under half of them owing to an unresolved V gene in the studies checked, with the rest unexplained. Here the sample has 130,000 to 150,000 clones; roughly 80% occur a single time. 2.5% to 3.5% of the sample is in the top ten clones. Input material: PBMCs. The receptor source for this set is a man aged 40-49 years in good health and CMV-seropositive.

The rearrangement uses TRBV19 and TRBJ1-2; 12 bases line up with TRBD1. From germline, CDR1 is LNHDA and CDR2 SQIVND (reference sequence). The CDR3 loop spans 17 amino acids. Trimming removed 6 bases from V and 0 bases from J; junction bases left unmatched: 8. The CDR3 reads CASSSGQGARPNYGYTF. For the CDR3, the DNA is TGTGCCAGTAGCTCGGGACAGGGGGCGAGGCCTAACTATGGCTACACCTTC.

The chain employs TRBV6-1 and TRBJ2-3, with D tentatively TRBD1 (5 bases). This CDR3 has 11 amino acids. Per the germline V gene, CDR1 is MNHNS and CDR2 is SASEGT. V was pared by 7 bases and J by 8 bases, with 10 bases between. The CDR3: CASKRQTTQYF. CDR3 coding DNA: TGTGCCAGCAAAAGACAGACTACGCAGTATTTT.

The chain is built from TRBV7-2 and TRBJ1-6; a weak D match, TRBD1 (6 bases). CDR3 length: 14 amino acids. V lost 1 base and J lost 8, with 9 bases in between. Germline V gene data show CDR1 as SGHTA and CDR2 as FQGNSA. CDR3 bases: TGTGCCAGCAGCTTAGGGCAGGGGTATTCACCCCTCCACTTT. Protein product: CASSLGQGYSPLHF.

The chain joins TRBV11-3 to TRBJ2-5, with 8 bases lining up with TRBD2. CDR1 is SGHNT and CDR2 is YENEEA in the germline V gene. V lost 6 bases and J lost 5; bases outside the gene matches: 11. The CDR3 is 15 amino acids. CDR3 in DNA: TGTGCCAGCAGTTCTAGCGGGTTCCCCGGGGAGACCCAGTACTTC. Its translation: CASSSSGFPGETQYF.

The chain recombines TRBV11-2 with TRBJ2-7, with 14 bases aligning to TRBD2. From germline, CDR1 is SGHAT and CDR2 FQNNGV. Trimming cost V 4 bases and J 4 bases; bases outside gene matches: 12. The CDR3 runs 18 residues. Here the CDR3 reads CASSSSGTSGSKGYEQYF. The CDR3 coding sequence is TGTGCCAGCAGCTCCTCCGGGACTAGCGGGAGTAAAGGGTACGAGCAGTACTTC.

CDR3 loop: CASSLAWTGGDYGYTF. The CDR3 region has the DNA TGTGCCAGCAGCTTAGCGTGGACAGGGGGCGACTATGGCTACACCTTC. The chain couples TRBV7-2 to TRBJ1-2, with 11 bases that match TRBD1. V trimming: 0 bases; J trimming: 3 bases; junction bases outside the gene matches: 3. CDR1 and CDR2 from the germline V gene are SGHTA and FQGNSA. The CDR3 extends over 16 amino acids.

This clone was seen more than once but under ten times. V usage is TRBV5-4 and J usage is TRBJ2-7, with 10 bases matching TRBD2. This CDR3 comprises 15 residues. The germline V gene has CDR1 SGHNT and CDR2 YYREEE (reference sequence). J gave up 7 bases and V 0 bases, and 7 bases lay outside the gene matches. CDR3 DNA sequence: TGTGCCAGCAGCTTGGGCCTAGCGGGAGTTGGAGAGCAGTACTTC. Translating gives CASSLGLAGVGEQYF.

This chain connects TRBV28 to TRBJ1-5, with 7 bases matching TRBD1. In germline, CDR1 is MDHEN, CDR2 SYDVKM. This CDR3 spans 15 amino acids. V lost 6 bases, J lost 1 base, and 6 bases stayed unmatched. CDR3 in amino acids: CASSLGGQSNQPQHF. The CDR3 region has the DNA TGTGCCAGCAGCCTAGGGGGACAGAGCAATCAGCCCCAGCATTTT.

The chain uses TRBV2 and TRBJ1-1; D is uncertain. Trimming stripped 6 bases from V and 0 bases from J, with 8 bases between. The CDR3 spans 13 residues. Germline V CDR1 and CDR2: SNHLY, FYNNEI. CDR3: CASSPGMNTEAFF. CDR3 bases: TGTGCCAGCAGCCCCGGGATGAACACTGAAGCTTTCTTT.

V is TRBV7-2 and J is TRBJ2-5; 8 bases align to TRBD2. The CDR3 length is 15 residues. CDR1 and CDR2 (germline): SGHTA, FQGNSA. Trimming removed 1 base from V and 0 bases from J; junction bases left unmatched: 1. CDR3 loop: CASSLGTSHQETQYF. CDR3 nucleotides: TGTGCCAGCAGCTTAGGGACTAGCCACCAAGAGACCCAGTACTTC.

V usage is TRBV18 and J usage is TRBJ2-7, with D unresolved. The germline gives CDR1 KGHSH, CDR2 LQKENI. The V end lost 1 base, the J end lost 0 bases, and 10 bases lay between the germline ends. This CDR3 spans 15 amino acids. In DNA, the CDR3 is TGTGCCAGCTCACCACTCCCCGACTTCTCCTACGAGCAGTACTTC. This gives the protein CASSPLPDFSYEQYF.

The chain uses TRBV6-1 and TRBJ2-3; 10 positions match TRBD2. CDR3 length equals 15 residues. Trimming took 4 bases from V and 6 from J; bases not matched to a gene: 7. Germline V gene lookup returns CDR1 MNHNS and CDR2 SASEGT. CDR3 sequence reads: CASSAASGGLDTQYF. The CDR3 DNA is TGTGCCAGCAGTGCGGCTAGCGGGGGCTTGGATACGCAGTATTTT.

This clone was recorded a few times. V is TRBV7-9 and J is TRBJ1-2, with 8 bases matching TRBD1. Germline assignment: CDR1 SEHNR and CDR2 FQNEAQ (reference sequence). The CDR3 is made up of 15 amino acids. Germline trimming cut 6 bases from V and 3 bases from J; bases unmatched to any gene: 9. The CDR3 reads CASRQGGGTDYGYTF. CDR3 in DNA: TGTGCCAGCAGACAGGGGGGTGGCACCGACTATGGCTACACCTTC.

This chain links TRBV6-1 with TRBJ2-7, with TRBD2 matching over 10 bases. Per the germline V gene, CDR1 is MNHNS and CDR2 is SASEGT. The ends lost 0 bases at V and 9 bases at J; junction bases unmatched: 8. This CDR3 spans 15 amino acids. The DNA for the CDR3 is TGTGCCAGCAGTGAAGCCCTAGCGGGAGCCTCATCGCAGTACTTC. This encodes CASSEALAGASSQYF.

This chain connects TRBV28 to TRBJ2-7; D is perhaps TRBD1 (6 bases). V gave up 4 bases and J gave up 0 bases, with 16 bases separating them. Germline CDR1 MDHEN, CDR2 SYDVKM. The CDR3 has 16 amino acids. Here the CDR3 reads CASSSPGRGSSYEQYF. The CDR3 DNA is TGTGCCAGCAGTTCCCCGGGCAGGGGATCCTCCTACGAGCAGTACTTC.

V is TRBV7-6 and J is TRBJ2-2; the match to TRBD2 covers 8 bases. The CDR3 sequence is 16 residues long. Germline assignment: CDR1 SGHVS and CDR2 FNYEAQ. V lost 0 bases and J lost 4; bases outside the gene matches: 4. The CDR3 nucleotides are TGTGCCAGCAGCTTAGCAGCGGGGGTTGGCACCGGGGAGCTGTTTTTT. This translates into CASSLAAGVGTGELFF. Filled out from reference TRBV7-6 and TRBJ2-2, the complete variable domain reads GAGVSQSPRYKVTKRGQDVALRCDPISGHVSLYWYRQALGQGPEFLTYFNYEAQQDKSGLPNDRFSAERPEGSISTLTIQRTEQRDSAMYRCASSLAAGVGTGELFFGEGSRLTVL.

This clone appeared once. J is TRBJ1-6 and V is TRBV16, with D unclear. This CDR3 has 13 amino acids. CDR1 and CDR2 (germline): KGHSY, FQNENV. V was shortened by 1 base and J by 7 bases, with 5 bases between the two germline ends. The CDR3: CASSQWANSPLHF. In nucleotides, the CDR3 is TGTGCCAGCAGCCAATGGGCCAATTCACCCCTCCACTTT.